This T cell receptor beta chain emerged from a study of glioma-infiltrating T cells. General study findings and limits: CDR3 overlap between tissue and blood was very small.

This clonotype occurred many times. Its target is unknown. Amplification of TCR alpha and beta CDR3 regions from RNA used iRepertoire nested multiplex PCR. TCRdb redid the calling of the multiplex PCR reads with MiXCR, one entry per CDR3 protein. The sample includes 160,000 or so distinct CDR3 sequences, approximately 40% seen only once; the top ten take roughly 5.2%. There are 12 residues in the CDR3. Germline loops: CDR1 MNHNS, CDR2 SASEGT. Trimming took 4 bases from V and 2 from J, leaving 5 bases between them. The chain is built from TRBV6-1 and TRBJ1-2; D is possibly TRBD1 (5 bases). The TCR was taken from a human donor with low-grade glioma or glioblastoma, undergoing nonglioma brain surgery, or in good health (not recorded which). Source material: glioma tissue, nonneoplastic brain tissue, or PBMCs (not recorded which). DNA of the CDR3: TGTGCCAGCAGTGCAGGGAACTATGGCTACACCTTC. It encodes CASSAGNYGYTF.